This TCR beta chain emerged from a study of T cell responses to AZD1222 COVID-19 vaccine. The overall study: Pooling of second doses given at about 4 or about 12 weeks was done.

Study results and limitations: Reports say nearly half of spike-specific TCRs go after unmutated variant regions. Repertoires were obtained solely post-peak T cell response.

Trimming removed 6 bases from V and 3 bases from J, with 18 bases in between. This CDR3 spans 15 amino acids. CDR1 is MDHEN and CDR2 is SYDVKM in the germline V gene. A word on this clone: What it recognizes is unknown.

The protocol was immunoSEQ multiplex PCR, while the TCRdb copy is restricted to in-frame clones and leaves out a portion. The table shows under 150,000 clones, with more than 85% occurring only once. Sequenced here: peripheral blood, sampled on day 0 of AZD1222 vaccination. The chain carries TRBV28 and TRBJ2-7, with D possibly called TRBD1 or TRBD2 (5 bases each). The clonotype was recovered from an adult in good health. CDR3 coding DNA: TGTGCCAGCAGCGTACCGGGACGTTTGCTCTACGAGCAGTACTTC. This gives the protein CASSVPGRLLYEQYF.